This T cell receptor (beta chain) was captured by sequencing in a study of blood T cell repertoires in COVID-19. Overall study: Donors in the United States, Italy and Spain gave samples during acute or convalescent COVID-19. T cells, B-cell-depleted T cells, or PBMCs supplied cDNA or gDNA.

Germline CDR1 LGHDT, CDR2 YNNKEL (reference sequence). The V end was cut by 4 bases, the J end by 0 bases, with 15 bases between. This CDR3 contains 16 residues. Original handling: Reference gene primer amplification yielded estimated nucleated cell counts. Sequencing was performed with immunoSEQ multiplex PCR; in TCRdb, only in-frame clones are kept and a portion is missing. Clone size and the V and J calls come from that table; the DNA yielded D and trimming. Among about 76,000 clones listed, 80% to 95% were seen once. The sequenced material came from peripheral blood. The sequence derives from a woman between 50 and 59 years old in a cohort sampled during active COVID-19. This chain connects TRBV3-1 (or the pseudogene TRBV3-2) to TRBJ1-1, with unresolved D. CDR3 coding DNA: TGTGCCAGCAGCCCGTCGACCGGCGGCTTGAACACTGAAGCTTTCTTT. Translating gives CASSPSTGGLNTEAFF.